This T cell receptor (beta chain) was observed in a study of cytomegalovirus exposure and HLA in healthy donors. From germline, CDR1 is ENHRY and CDR2 SYGVKD. The V end lost 6 bases, the J end lost 0 bases, and 20 bases lay between the germline ends. The CDR3 is 18 residues long. PCR primers comprised 60 Vbeta and 13 Jbeta primers. Assay used: immunoSEQ multiplex PCR; TCRdb lists only in-frame clones, some missing. The profile shows about 140,000 clones, around 81% of them singletons. The gene calls are TRBV10-3 and TRBJ1-4; perhaps TRBD1 as D (5 bases). The source of this sequence is a male donor in good health and CMV-seronegative. The sample taken for sequencing was PBMCs. For the CDR3, the DNA is TGTGCCATCAGCGTGGCAGGGAGGATGAGTGCAACTAATGAAAAACTGTTTTTT. It is translated as CAISVAGRMSATNEKLFF.